The text below deals with one T cell receptor beta chain. Its specificity is not known. The data were taken from a study of shared clonotypes between healthy human individuals. Broader study findings: Rarefaction showed sorted-subset sequencing was incomplete despite large depth.

The CDR3 sequence is 14 residues long. Per the germline V gene, CDR1 is MDHEN and CDR2 is SYDVKM. The germline V and J ends were trimmed by 2 bases and 5 bases, with 12 bases remaining between them. Some clones are missing from TCRdb's copy, which holds only in-frame ones; the method was immunoSEQ multiplex PCR. Among about 2.4 million clones listed, approximately 93% were seen once. This chain joins TRBV28 and TRBJ1-2; the D gene is possibly TRBD1 (6 bases). This TCR was recovered from a man younger than 35 in good health. Some clones in this sample may be carry-over from other donors' samples. Material: naive CD4+ T cells from PBMCs. Noted subset: CD45RA+ positively selected. The CDR3 nucleotides are TGTGCCAGCAGTTTAGGTGACAGGCGGTATGGCTACACCTTC. Residues: CASSLGDRRYGYTF.